This T cell receptor beta chain was sequenced during a study of blood T cell repertoires in COVID-19. Study as a whole: T cells, B-cell-depleted T cells, or PBMCs provided the cDNA or gDNA that served as material.

The protocol was immunoSEQ multiplex PCR, while the TCRdb copy is restricted to in-frame clones and leaves out a portion. The sample lists 92,000 or so clones, approximately 75% occurring once. Deletions cut 3 bases from V and 3 bases from J, with 8 bases between. CDR3 length: 13 residues. Sequenced: peripheral blood. The rearrangement joins TRBV12-3 or TRBV12-4 to TRBJ2-5, with D maybe TRBD1 (6 bases). The TCR sequence derives from an elderly woman with acute or convalescent COVID-19. The DNA for the CDR3 is TGTGCCAGCAGTTTGAACAGGGAAGAGACCCAGTACTTC. Translation gives CASSLNREETQYF.